This T cell receptor (beta chain) was sequenced in a study of T-cell reconstitution after alpha-beta-depleted transplantation in children. Unique molecular identifiers were used to barcode this TCRbeta library. A single record per CDR3 protein comes from TCRdb applying MiXCR to the PCR reads. Of over 150,000 distinct CDR3 sequences in the sample, about 6% were seen once. This clonotype was seen at least ten times. Its antigen is unknown. General observations from the study: The origin of alpha-beta T cells about two months after transplant was reportedly several hundred expanded graft clones.

Trimming removed 7 bases from V and 0 bases from J; junction bases left unmatched: 4. The CDR3 runs 13 residues. CDR1 is SQVTM and CDR2 is ANQGSEA in the germline V gene. The rearrangement uses TRBV29-1 and TRBJ2-7; the match to TRBD2 covers 9 bases. This receptor was taken from a girl less than two years old with combined immunodeficiency, due to receive a stem cell transplant. The sample consisted of PBMCs, taken before TCRalphabeta/CD19-depleted stem cell transplant. CDR3 nucleotides: TGCAGCGCACTAGCGGGTCGCTCCTACGAGCAGTACTTC. This sequence encodes CSALAGRSYEQYF.